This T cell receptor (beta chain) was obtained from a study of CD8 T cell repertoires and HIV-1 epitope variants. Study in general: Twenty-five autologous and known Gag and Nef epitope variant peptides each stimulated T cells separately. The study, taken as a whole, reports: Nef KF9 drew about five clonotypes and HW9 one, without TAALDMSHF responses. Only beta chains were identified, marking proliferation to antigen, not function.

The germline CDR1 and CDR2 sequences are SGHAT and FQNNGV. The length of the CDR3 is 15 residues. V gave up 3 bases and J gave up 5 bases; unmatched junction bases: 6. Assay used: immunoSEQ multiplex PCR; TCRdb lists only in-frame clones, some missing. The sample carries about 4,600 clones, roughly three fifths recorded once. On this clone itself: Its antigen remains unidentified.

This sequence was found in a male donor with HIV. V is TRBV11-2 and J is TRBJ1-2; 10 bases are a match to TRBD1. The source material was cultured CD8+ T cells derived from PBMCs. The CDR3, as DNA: TGTGCCAGCAGCTTCGGACAGGGGGATGTATATGGCTACACCTTC. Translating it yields CASSFGQGDVYGYTF.